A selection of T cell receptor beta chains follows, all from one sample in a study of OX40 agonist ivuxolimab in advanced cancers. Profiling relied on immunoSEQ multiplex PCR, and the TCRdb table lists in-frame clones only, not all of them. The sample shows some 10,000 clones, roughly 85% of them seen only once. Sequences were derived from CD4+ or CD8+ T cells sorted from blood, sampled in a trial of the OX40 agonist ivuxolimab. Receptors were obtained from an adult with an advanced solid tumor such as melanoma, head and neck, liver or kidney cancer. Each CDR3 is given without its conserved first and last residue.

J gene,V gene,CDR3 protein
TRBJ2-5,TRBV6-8,ASRATSGGFWDQY
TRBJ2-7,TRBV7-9,ASSFAGGGYEQY
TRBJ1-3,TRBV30,AVDGNTIY
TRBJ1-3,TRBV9,ASSEGPVGNTIY
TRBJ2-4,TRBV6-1,ASSGTTSRGTKNIQY
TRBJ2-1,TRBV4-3,ASSSPSGRNEQF
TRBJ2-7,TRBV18,ASSPRGPYEQY
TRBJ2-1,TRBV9,ASSSPSGGGYSYNEQF
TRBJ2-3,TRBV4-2,ASSQVQGSTDTQY
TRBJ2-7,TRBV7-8,ASSLYRDRRRLGGSRDEQY
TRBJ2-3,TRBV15,ATSALVGGSLTDTQY
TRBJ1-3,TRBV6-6,ASSYLQAISGNTIY
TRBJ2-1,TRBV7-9,ASSNRIGFTYNEQF
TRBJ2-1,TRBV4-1,ASSQQGIPEATYNEQF
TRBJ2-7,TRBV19,ATGQGHSYEQY
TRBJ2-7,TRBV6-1,ASSEASGLRFSYEQY
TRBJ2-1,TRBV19,ASSIYGGSSYNEQF
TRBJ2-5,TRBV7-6,ASSLILGRGTSGRGETQY
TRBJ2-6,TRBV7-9,ASSSSSGTGANVLT
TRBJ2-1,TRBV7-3,ASSLKGQDEQF
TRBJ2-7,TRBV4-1,ASSHMGLAGSYEQY
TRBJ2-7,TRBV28,ASSPPGLSYEQY
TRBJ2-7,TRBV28,ASSLRGAPYEQY
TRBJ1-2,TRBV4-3,ASSQQRTANYGYT
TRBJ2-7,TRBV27,ASSLAVGLRYEQY
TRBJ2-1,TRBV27,ASRTGQGAYNEQF
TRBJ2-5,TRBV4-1,ASSQDPGQTQY
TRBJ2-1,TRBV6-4,ASSVTSGSYNEQF
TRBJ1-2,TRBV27,ASSLSRKAYGYT
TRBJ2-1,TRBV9,ASSYNSGRRYNEQF
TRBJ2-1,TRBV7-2,ASSPIWGYNEQF
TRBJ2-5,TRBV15,ATSRSVAGGLGQETQY
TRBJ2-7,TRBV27,ASSLGDGAYEQY
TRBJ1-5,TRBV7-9,ASSSVLGMWDNQPQH
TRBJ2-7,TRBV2,ASKGGYVYEQY
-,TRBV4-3,ASSQKQAREQY
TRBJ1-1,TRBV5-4,ASSASGITEAF
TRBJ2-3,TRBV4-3,ASSQDSSGFTDTQY
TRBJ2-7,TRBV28,ASSLSPVTGVTYEQY
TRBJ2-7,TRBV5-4,ASSWDTSYEQY
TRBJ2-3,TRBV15,ATSEFGRRTDTQY
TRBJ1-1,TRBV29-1,SVEGEGGMNTEAF
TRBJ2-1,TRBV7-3,ASSTGQGVLNEQF
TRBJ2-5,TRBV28,ASSSDGSPQETQY
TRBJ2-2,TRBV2,ASSGTQTGELF
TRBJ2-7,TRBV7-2,ASTQGYEQY
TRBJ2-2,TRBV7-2,ASSLGSRELF
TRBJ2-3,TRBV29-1,SVEDPVGRELDTQY
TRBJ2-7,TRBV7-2,ASSLTSGSEQY
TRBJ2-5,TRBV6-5,ASSHLGERWETQY
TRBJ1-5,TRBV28,ASIPPGSYSNQPQH
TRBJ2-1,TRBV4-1,ASSQDRGDNEQF
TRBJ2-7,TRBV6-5,ASSYGGERAYEQY
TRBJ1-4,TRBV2,ASNRPWRDEKLF
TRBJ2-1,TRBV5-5,ASSLGLAGVYNEQF
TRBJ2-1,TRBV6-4,ASSDGKASYNEQF
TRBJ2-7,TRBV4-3,ASSQEWALRSYEQY